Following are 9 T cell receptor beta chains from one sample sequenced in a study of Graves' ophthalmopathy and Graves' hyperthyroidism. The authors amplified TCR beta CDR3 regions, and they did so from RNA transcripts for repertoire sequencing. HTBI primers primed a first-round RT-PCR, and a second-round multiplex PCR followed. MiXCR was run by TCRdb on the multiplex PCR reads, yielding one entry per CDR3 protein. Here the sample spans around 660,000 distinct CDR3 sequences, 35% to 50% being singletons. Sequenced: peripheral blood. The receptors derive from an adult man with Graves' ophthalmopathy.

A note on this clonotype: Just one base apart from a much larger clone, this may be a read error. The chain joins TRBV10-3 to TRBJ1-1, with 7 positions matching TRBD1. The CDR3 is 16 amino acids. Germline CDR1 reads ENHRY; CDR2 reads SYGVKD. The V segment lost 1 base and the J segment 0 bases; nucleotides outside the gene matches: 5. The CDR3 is CAISELDRLMNTEAFF. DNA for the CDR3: TGTGCCATCAGTGAGTTGGACAGGCTGATGAACACTGAAGCTTTCTTT.

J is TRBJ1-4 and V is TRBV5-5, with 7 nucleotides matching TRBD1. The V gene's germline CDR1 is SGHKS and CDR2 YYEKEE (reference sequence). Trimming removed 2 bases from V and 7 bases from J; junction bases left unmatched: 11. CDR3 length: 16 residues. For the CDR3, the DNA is TGTGCCAGCAGCTTAAGAACAGGGGAGAACACTGAAAAACTGTTTTTT. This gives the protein CASSLRTGENTEKLFF. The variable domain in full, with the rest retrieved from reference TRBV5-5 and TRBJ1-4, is DAGVTQSPTHLIKTRGQQVTLRCSPISGHKSVSWYQQVLGQGPQFIFQYYEKEERGRGNFPDRFSARQFPNYSSELNVNALLLGDSALYLCASSLRTGENTEKLFFGSGTQLSVL.

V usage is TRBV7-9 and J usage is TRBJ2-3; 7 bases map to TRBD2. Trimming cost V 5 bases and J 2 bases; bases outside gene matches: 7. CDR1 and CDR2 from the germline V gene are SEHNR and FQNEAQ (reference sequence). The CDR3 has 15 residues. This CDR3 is CASSLSGGDTDTQYF. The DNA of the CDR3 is TGTGCCAGCAGCCTCAGTGGGGGGGACACAGATACGCAGTATTTT.

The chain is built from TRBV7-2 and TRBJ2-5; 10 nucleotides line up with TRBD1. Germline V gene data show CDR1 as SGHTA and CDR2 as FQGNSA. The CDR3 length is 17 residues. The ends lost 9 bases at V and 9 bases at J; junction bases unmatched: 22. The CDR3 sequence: CASTLGDRGHSNQPQYF. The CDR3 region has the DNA TGTGCCAGTACCCTTGGGGACAGGGGACATAGCAATCAGCCCCAGTACTTC.

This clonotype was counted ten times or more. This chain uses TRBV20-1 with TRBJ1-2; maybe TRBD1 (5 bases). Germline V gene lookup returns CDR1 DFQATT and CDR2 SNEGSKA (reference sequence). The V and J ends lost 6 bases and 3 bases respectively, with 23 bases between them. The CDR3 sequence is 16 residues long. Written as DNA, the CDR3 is TGCAGTGCCAGTCGGGTCAAGGGACTCGGCCACTATGGCTACACCTTC. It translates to CSASRVKGLGHYGYTF.

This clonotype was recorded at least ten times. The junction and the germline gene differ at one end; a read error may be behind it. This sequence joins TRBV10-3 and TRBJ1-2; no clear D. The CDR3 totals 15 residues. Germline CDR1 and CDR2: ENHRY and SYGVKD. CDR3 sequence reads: CASSSWRRGNYGYTF. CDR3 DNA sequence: TGTGCCAGCAGTTCATGGCGCCGGGGAAACTATGGCTACACCTTC.

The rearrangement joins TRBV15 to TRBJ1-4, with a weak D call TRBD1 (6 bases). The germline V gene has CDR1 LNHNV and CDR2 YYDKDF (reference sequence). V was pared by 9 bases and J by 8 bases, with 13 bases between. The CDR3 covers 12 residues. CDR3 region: CATRQVGEKLFF. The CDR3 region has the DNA TGTGCCACACGACAGGTTGGAGAAAAACTGTTTTTT. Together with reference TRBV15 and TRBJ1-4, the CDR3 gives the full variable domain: DAMVIQNPRYQVTQFGKPVTLSCSQTLNHNVMYWYQQKSSQAPKLLFHYYDKDFNNEADTPDNFQSRRPNTSFCFLDIRSPGLGDTAMYLCATRQVGEKLFFGSGTQLSVL.

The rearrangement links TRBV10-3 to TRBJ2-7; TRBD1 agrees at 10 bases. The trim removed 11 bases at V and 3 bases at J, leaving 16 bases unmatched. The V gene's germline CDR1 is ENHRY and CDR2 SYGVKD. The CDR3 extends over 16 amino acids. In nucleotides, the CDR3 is TGTGCCGGCAGTGAACCGGGACAGGGGATGGACTACGAGCAGTACTTC. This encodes CAGSEPGQGMDYEQYF.

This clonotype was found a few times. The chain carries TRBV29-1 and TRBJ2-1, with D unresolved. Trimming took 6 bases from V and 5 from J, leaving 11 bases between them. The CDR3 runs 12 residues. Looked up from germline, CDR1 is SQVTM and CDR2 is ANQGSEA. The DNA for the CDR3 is TGCAGCGTCGCGCTTTGGGACAATGAGCAGTTCTTC. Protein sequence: CSVALWDNEQFF.